This T cell receptor (beta chain) stems from a study of blood T cell repertoires in COVID-19. Overall study: Italy, Spain and the United States were the sources of the convalescent and acute COVID-19 samples. Sources were T cells, B-cell-depleted T cells, or PBMCs; the material itself was cDNA or gDNA.

CDR3 size: 14 residues. Germline assignment: CDR1 LGHNA and CDR2 YSLEER. V was cut by 0 bases and J by 2 bases, with 7 bases left in between. TCRdb's copy holds only in-frame clones and misses some; the assay was immunoSEQ multiplex PCR. Found here are approximately 230,000 clones, approximately 90% of them singletons; the top ten hold 3%. This clone was seen only once. The sample comprised peripheral blood. The sequence was obtained from a man between 18 and 29 years old with active or convalescent COVID-19. The J gene is TRBJ1-2, the V gene TRBV4-3, with D possibly TRBD1 on 5 matching bases. The DNA for the CDR3 is TGCGCCAGCAGCCAAGAACCAGGGAACTATGGCTACACCTTC. It translates to CASSQEPGNYGYTF.